This T cell receptor beta chain was documented in a study of blood T cell repertoires in COVID-19. Germline V gives CDR1 SEHNR, CDR2 FQNEAQ (reference sequence). The CDR3 is 13 residues long. The ends were cut back, 5 bases at V and 0 bases at J, with 7 bases in the middle. TCRdb keeps only in-frame clones here, not all; method: immunoSEQ multiplex PCR. This table has a few hundred thousand clones, 88% appearing once. V and J are TRBV7-9 and TRBJ1-1; no clear D. The TCR originated in a woman aged 45 to 65 with acute COVID-19. Material for sequencing was PBMCs or T cells enriched from blood (not recorded which). The CDR3 nucleotides are TGTGCCAGCAGCCCCAGTTTGAACACTGAAGCTTTCTTT. Translating it yields CASSPSLNTEAFF.